The 23 T cell receptor beta chains below all came from one sample that was sequenced in a study of radiotherapy plus CTLA-4 blockade in lung cancer. Only in-frame clones appear in the TCRdb table, and some are missing; sequencing was by immunoSEQ multiplex PCR. The repertoire holds about 38,000 clones, with about 80% as singletons. The sample was peripheral blood, taken from a patient treated with radiotherapy plus ipilimumab. These receptors came from a human donor with non-small cell lung cancer who had stable disease on radiotherapy plus ipilimumab.

As DNA, the CDR3 is TGCGCCAGCAGCTTCCCCGACGGAAACTATGGCTACACCTTC. Encoded protein: CASSFPDGNYGYTF. The rearrangement uses TRBV5-1 and TRBJ1-2; the D is unclear. The CDR3 totals 14 residues. Germline CDR1 is SGHRS and CDR2 is YFSETQ. V lost 2 bases, J lost 2 bases, and 10 bases lay in between.

V gene TRBV29-1 combines with J gene TRBJ1-1; D is perhaps TRBD1 (6 bases). Germline lookup yields CDR1 SQVTM and CDR2 ANQGSEA. The CDR3 extends over 13 amino acids. V was pared by 3 bases and J by 2 bases, with 10 bases between. Written as DNA, the CDR3 is TGCAGCGTTGATCGGACAGAAAACACTGAAGCTTTCTTT. This codes for CSVDRTENTEAFF.

The rearrangement joins TRBV6-5 to TRBJ2-2; D gene unclear. This CDR3 spans 11 amino acids. Germline CDR1 reads MNHEY; CDR2 reads SVGAGI. V was pared by 8 bases and J by 8 bases, with 9 bases between. The CDR3 DNA sequence: TGTGCCAGCGGGGTACCTGGGGAGCTGTTTTTT. Translating gives CASGVPGELFF.

The genes are TRBV27 and TRBJ2-1; TRBD2 matches at 9 bases. Germline V gene lookup returns CDR1 MNHEY and CDR2 SMNVEV (reference sequence). V was clipped by 5 bases and J by 1 base; unmatched bases: 9. The CDR3 runs 17 residues. CDR3: CASSKYPSGVSYNEQFF. For the CDR3, the DNA is TGTGCCAGCAGTAAATACCCTAGCGGGGTTTCCTACAATGAGCAGTTCTTC.

In its sample, this clone was seen a few times. This chain connects TRBV28 to TRBJ1-2; D call uncertain. The V gene lost 2 bases and the J gene lost 4 bases, with 11 bases spanning the gap. The CDR3 covers 14 residues. Germline CDR1 MDHEN, CDR2 SYDVKM. The DNA for the CDR3 is TGTGCCAGCAGTTTAGTAGGCGGGCGCTATGGCTACACCTTC. Translating gives CASSLVGGRYGYTF.

The chain carries TRBV7-3 and TRBJ1-1; D not resolved. CDR1 and CDR2 (germline): SGHTA, FQGTGA. The CDR3 runs to 13 residues. The ends were cut back, 3 bases at V and 2 bases at J, with 7 bases in the middle. CDR3 residues: CASSLDLNTEAFF. CDR3 bases: TGTGCCAGCAGCTTGGACTTAAACACTGAAGCTTTCTTT.

The chain recombines TRBV10-1 with TRBJ2-2; D gene ambiguous. V gave up 0 bases and J gave up 6 bases, with 14 bases separating them. CDR1 is WNHNN, CDR2 SYGVQD, per germline (reference sequence). The CDR3 is made up of 16 amino acids. CDR3 loop: CASSESLSPNAGELFF. The CDR3 region has the DNA TGCGCCAGCAGTGAGTCGCTTTCGCCAAACGCCGGGGAGCTGTTTTTT.

The chain carries TRBV9 and TRBJ2-3; D may be TRBD1 (6 bases). CDR1 SGDLS and CDR2 YYNGEE come from the germline V gene. Trimming pared 2 bases from V and 4 bases from J, leaving 11 bases between. The CDR3 sequence is 14 residues long. In nucleotides, the CDR3 is TGTGCCAGCAGCGTCTTCCAGGGGTCAGATACGCAGTATTTT. This codes for CASSVFQGSDTQYF. The whole variable domain, filled in from reference TRBV9 and TRBJ2-3, reads DSGVTQTPKHLITATGQRVTLRCSPRSGDLSVYWYQQSLDQGLQFLIQYYNGEERAKGNILERFSAQQFPDLHSELNLSSLELGDSALYFCASSVFQGSDTQYFGPGTRLTVL.

The chain carries TRBV19 and TRBJ1-4, with D perhaps TRBD1 (6 bases). This CDR3 spans 16 amino acids. V was clipped by 3 bases and J by 3 bases, with 14 bases between them. CDR1 and CDR2 from the germline V gene are LNHDA and SQIVND (reference sequence). In DNA form, the CDR3 reads TGTGCCAGTAGTATCCGCCCGGGGGCGGCTAATGAAAAACTGTTTTTT. Translated: CASSIRPGAANEKLFF.

The chain is built from TRBV18 and TRBJ1-5, with 7 nucleotides matching TRBD1. Germline CDR1 is KGHSH and CDR2 is LQKENI. This CDR3 is built from 15 residues. V shed 2 bases, J shed 4 bases, and the junction held 5 bases outside the gene matches. Here the CDR3 DNA reads TGTGCCAGCTCACCATCGACAGGGCAAAATCAGCCCCAGCATTTT. Encoded protein: CASSPSTGQNQPQHF.

The count of this clone is one. The chain combines TRBV19 with TRBJ2-7, with 8 bases matching TRBD2. The CDR3 consists of 14 residues. J was trimmed by 4 bases and V by 4 bases; bases with no gene match: 6. From germline, CDR1 is LNHDA and CDR2 SQIVND (reference sequence). In DNA, the CDR3 is TGTGCCAGTAGTAGCGCGGGGGGCGGGTACGAGCAGTACTTC. Its protein product is CASSSAGGGYEQYF.

The CDR3 DNA reads TGTGCCAGCAGCTTAGACTCGGCGGGGCGCACAGATACGCAGTATTTT. This encodes CASSLDSAGRTDTQYF. The chain carries TRBV7-8 and TRBJ2-3; possibly TRBD2 for D (6 bases). V lost 1 base, J lost 1 base, and 12 bases lay in between. This CDR3 has 16 residues. The germline gives CDR1 SGHVS, CDR2 FQNEAQ.

This chain uses TRBV27 with TRBJ2-5; a possible D gene is TRBD1 (6 bases). Trimming removed 5 bases at V and 4 bases at J, with 11 bases between. Per germline, CDR1 MNHEY and CDR2 SMNVEV (reference sequence). The CDR3 totals 13 residues. CDR3 sequence: CASSRGGRETQYF. The DNA of the CDR3 is TGTGCCAGCAGTCGTGGGGGCAGAGAGACCCAGTACTTC.

In its sample, this clone was seen a few times. The chain is built from TRBV6-5 and TRBJ1-1; D ambiguous. Trimming pared 0 bases from V and 4 bases from J, leaving 9 bases between. The CDR3 spans 14 residues. The germline V gene encodes CDR1 MNHEY and CDR2 SVGAGI. CDR3 nucleotides: TGTGCCAGCAGTTACTCGAAGGTGGCCACTGAAGCTTTCTTT. This encodes CASSYSKVATEAFF.

The genes are TRBV7-2 and TRBJ2-1; D call uncertain. V gave up 5 bases and J gave up 8 bases, with 10 bases separating them. The CDR3 loop spans 12 amino acids. The germline gives CDR1 SGHTA, CDR2 FQGNSA. CDR3: CASSHNTDEQFF. The CDR3 DNA reads TGTGCCAGCAGCCATAATACGGATGAGCAGTTCTTC.

The chain couples TRBV29-1 to TRBJ2-1, with 7 bases identical to TRBD2. The CDR3 length is 11 residues. Germline V gene data show CDR1 as SQVTM and CDR2 as ANQGSEA. V lost 4 bases, J lost 12 bases, and 6 bases stayed unmatched. The CDR3 region has the DNA TGCAGCGTTGGGTTGGGGGGGGTGCAGTTCTTC. Protein product: CSVGLGGVQFF.

The chain links TRBV6-6 to TRBJ2-2; perhaps D is TRBD1 or TRBD2 (5 bases each). In germline, CDR1 is MNHNY, CDR2 SVGAGI (reference sequence). There are 15 residues in the CDR3. V was trimmed by 8 bases and J by 6 bases, leaving 19 bases between them. This CDR3 is CASDEGTLRSGELFF. For the CDR3, the DNA is TGTGCCAGCGATGAAGGGACCTTGAGGTCCGGGGAGCTGTTTTTT.

The chain joins TRBV6-1 to TRBJ2-7; unclear D gene. V lost 5 bases and J 5 bases, leaving 10 bases between the germline ends. This CDR3 spans 12 amino acids. CDR1 is MNHNS, CDR2 SASEGT, per germline. Here the CDR3 reads CASSILTDEQYF. In DNA form, the CDR3 reads TGTGCCAGCAGTATCCTGACGGACGAGCAGTACTTC.

The genes are TRBV6-5 and TRBJ2-3, with D possibly being TRBD2 (7 bases). V lost 2 bases and J 4 bases, leaving 13 bases between the germline ends. Germline values: CDR1 MNHEY, CDR2 SVGAGI. The CDR3 runs to 15 residues. CDR3 sequence: CASSYREGGPDTQYF. CDR3 coding DNA: TGTGCCAGCAGTTACAGGGAGGGGGGGCCAGATACGCAGTATTTT.

The count of this clone is one. The rearrangement uses TRBV7-8 and TRBJ2-3, with a possible D match to TRBD2 (5 bases). The CDR3 loop spans 16 amino acids. Deletions cut 7 bases from V and 4 bases from J, with 21 bases between. In germline, CDR1 is SGHVS, CDR2 FQNEAQ. CDR3 residues: CASIQRRERLADTQYF. Written as DNA, the CDR3 is TGTGCCAGCATTCAGCGTAGGGAGCGACTTGCAGATACGCAGTATTTT.

The chain joins TRBV7-2 to TRBJ2-1; D remains ambiguous. In germline, CDR1 is SGHTA, CDR2 FQGNSA. There are 13 residues in the CDR3. The V end was cut by 5 bases, the J end by 0 bases, with 5 bases between. In DNA, the CDR3 is TGTGCCAGCAGCCGGAGCTCCTACAATGAGCAGTTCTTC. This translates into CASSRSSYNEQFF. The full variable domain, with the rest looked up from reference TRBV7-2 and TRBJ2-1, is GAGVSQSPSNKVTEKGKDVELRCDPISGHTALYWYRQSLGQGLEFLIYFQGNSAPDKSGLPSDRFSAERTGGSVSTLTIQRTQQEDSAVYLCASSRSSYNEQFFGPGTRLTVL.

This chain links TRBV18 with TRBJ1-1; D possibly corresponds to TRBD1 (5 bases). Looked up from germline, CDR1 is KGHSH and CDR2 is LQKENI. There are 13 residues in the CDR3. Trimming stripped 4 bases from V and 6 bases from J, with 12 bases between. CDR3 DNA: TGTGCCAGCTCACGCTCAATGGGGGCTGAAGCTTTCTTT. It codes for CASSRSMGAEAFF.

The rearrangement joins TRBV18 to TRBJ1-2; no firm D call. Trimming removed 0 bases at V and 4 bases at J, with 12 bases between. CDR1 and CDR2 from the germline V gene are KGHSH and LQKENI. This CDR3 region has 15 residues. CDR3 DNA: TGTGCCAGCTCACCACCGAATTCAGCGGGCTATGGCTACACCTTC. Amino acid sequence: CASSPPNSAGYGYTF.